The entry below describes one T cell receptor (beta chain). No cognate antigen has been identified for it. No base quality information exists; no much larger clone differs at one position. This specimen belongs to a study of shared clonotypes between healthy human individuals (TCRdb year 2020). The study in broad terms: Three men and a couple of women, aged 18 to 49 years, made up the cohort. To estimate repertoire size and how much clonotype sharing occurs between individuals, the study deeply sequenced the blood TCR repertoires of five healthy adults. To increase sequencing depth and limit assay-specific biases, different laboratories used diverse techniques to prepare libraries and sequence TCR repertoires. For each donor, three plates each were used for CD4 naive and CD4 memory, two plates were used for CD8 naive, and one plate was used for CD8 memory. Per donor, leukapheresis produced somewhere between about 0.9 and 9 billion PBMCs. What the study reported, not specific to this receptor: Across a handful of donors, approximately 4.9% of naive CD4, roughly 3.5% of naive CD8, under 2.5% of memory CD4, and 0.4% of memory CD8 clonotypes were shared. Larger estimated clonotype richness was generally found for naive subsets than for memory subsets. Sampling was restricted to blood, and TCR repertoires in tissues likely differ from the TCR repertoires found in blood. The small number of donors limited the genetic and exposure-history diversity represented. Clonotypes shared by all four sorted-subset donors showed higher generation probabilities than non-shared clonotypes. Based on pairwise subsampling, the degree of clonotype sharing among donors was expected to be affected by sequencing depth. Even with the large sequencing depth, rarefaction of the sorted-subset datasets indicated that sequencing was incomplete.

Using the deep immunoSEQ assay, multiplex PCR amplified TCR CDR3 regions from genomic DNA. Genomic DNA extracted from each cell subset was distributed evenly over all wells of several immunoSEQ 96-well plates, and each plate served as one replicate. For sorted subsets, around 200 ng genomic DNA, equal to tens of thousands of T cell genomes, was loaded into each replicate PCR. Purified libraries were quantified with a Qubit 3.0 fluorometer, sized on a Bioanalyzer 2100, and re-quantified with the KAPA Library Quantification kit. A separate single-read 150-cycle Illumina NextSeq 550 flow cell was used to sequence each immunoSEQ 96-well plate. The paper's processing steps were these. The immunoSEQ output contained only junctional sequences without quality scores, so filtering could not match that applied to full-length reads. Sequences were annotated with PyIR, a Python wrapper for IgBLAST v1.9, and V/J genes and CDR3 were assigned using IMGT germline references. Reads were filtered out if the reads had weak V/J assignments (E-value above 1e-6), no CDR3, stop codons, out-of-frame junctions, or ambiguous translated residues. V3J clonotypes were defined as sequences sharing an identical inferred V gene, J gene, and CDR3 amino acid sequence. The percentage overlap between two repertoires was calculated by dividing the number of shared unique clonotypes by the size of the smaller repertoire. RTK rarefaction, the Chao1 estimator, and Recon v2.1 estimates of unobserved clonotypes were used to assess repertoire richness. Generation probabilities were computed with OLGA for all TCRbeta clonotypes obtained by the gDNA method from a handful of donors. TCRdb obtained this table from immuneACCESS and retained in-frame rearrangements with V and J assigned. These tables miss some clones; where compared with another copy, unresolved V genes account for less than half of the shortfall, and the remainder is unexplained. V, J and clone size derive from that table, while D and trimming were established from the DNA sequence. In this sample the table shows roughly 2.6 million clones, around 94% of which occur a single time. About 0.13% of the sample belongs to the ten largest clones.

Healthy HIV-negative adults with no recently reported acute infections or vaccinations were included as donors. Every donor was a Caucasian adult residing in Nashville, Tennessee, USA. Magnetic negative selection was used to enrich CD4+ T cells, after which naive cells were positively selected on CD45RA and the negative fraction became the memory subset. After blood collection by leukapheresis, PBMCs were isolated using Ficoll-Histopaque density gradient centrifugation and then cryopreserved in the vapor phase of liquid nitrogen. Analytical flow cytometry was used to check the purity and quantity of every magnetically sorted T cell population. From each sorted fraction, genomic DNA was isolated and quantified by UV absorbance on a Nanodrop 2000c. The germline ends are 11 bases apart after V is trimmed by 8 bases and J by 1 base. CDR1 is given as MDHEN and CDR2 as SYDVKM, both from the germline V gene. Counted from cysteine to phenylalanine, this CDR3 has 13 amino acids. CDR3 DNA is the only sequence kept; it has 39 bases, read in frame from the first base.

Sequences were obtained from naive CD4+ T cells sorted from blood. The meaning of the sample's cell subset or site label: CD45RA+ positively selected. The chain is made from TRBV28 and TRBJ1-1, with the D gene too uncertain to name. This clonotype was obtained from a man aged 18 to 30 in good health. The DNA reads TGTGCCAGCCCCACACCTCCGAACACTGAAGCTTTCTTT. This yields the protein CASPTPPNTEAFF.